This note documents a single T cell receptor beta chain sequence. Trimming took 4 bases from V and 5 from J, leaving 3 bases between them. This CDR3 contains 11 residues. Germline V gene data show CDR1 as MDHEN and CDR2 as SYDVKM. These data come from a study of control samples from healthy donors and cancer patients. Assay used: immunoSEQ multiplex PCR; TCRdb lists only in-frame clones, some missing. Of roughly 98,000 clones detected, roughly four fifths appear once; the ten largest clones hold approximately 9.8%. The TCR sequence derives from a woman aged 60-75 years in good health. The V gene is TRBV28, the J gene TRBJ2-1, with D unclear. The sample comprised blood. The CDR3 is CASSWNNEQFF. Here the CDR3 DNA reads TGTGCCAGCAGTTGGAACAATGAGCAGTTCTTC. Complete variable domain (other parts from reference TRBV28 and TRBJ2-1): DVKVTQSSRYLVKRTGEKVFLECVQDMDHENMFWYRQDPGLGLRLIYFSYDVKMKEKGDIPEGYSVSREKKERFSLILESASTNQTSMYLCASSWNNEQFFGPGTRLTVL.